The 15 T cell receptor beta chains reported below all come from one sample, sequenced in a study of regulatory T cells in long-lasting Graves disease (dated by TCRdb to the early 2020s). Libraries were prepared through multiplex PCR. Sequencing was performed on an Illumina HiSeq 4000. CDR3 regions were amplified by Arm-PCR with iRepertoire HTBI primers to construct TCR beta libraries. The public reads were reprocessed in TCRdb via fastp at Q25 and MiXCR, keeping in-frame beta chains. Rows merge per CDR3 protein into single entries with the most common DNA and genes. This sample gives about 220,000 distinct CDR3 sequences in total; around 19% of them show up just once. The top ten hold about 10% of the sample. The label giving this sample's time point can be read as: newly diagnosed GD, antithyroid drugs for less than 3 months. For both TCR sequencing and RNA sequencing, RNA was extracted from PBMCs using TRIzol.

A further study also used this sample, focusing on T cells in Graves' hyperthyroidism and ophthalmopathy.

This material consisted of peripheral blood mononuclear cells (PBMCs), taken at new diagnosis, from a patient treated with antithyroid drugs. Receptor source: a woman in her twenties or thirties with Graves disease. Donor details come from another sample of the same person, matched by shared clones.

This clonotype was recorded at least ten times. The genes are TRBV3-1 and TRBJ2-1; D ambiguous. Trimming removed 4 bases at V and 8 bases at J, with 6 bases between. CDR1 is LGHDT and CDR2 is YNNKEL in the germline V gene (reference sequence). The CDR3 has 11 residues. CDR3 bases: TGTGCCAGCAGCCCCCCTTATGAGCAGTTCTTC. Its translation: CASSPPYEQFF.

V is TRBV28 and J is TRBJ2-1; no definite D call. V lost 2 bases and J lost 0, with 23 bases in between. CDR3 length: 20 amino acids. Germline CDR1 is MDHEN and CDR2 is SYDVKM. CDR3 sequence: CASSLGSTLLKLSSYNEQFF. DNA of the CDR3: TGTGCCAGCAGTTTAGGGTCGACTTTACTGAAGCTTAGCTCCTACAATGAGCAGTTCTTC.

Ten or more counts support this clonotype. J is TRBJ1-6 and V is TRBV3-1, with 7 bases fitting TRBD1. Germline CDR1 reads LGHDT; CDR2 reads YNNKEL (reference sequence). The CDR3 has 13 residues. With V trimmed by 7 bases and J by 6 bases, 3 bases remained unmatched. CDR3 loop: CASMDRTNSPLHF. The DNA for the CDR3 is TGTGCCAGCATGGACAGGACTAATTCACCCCTCCACTTT.

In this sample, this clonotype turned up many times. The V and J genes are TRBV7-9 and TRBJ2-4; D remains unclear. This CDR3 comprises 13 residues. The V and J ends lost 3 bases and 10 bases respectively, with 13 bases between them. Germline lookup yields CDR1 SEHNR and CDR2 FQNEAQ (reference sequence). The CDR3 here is CASSLDEQRIQYF. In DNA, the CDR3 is TGTGCCAGCAGCTTGGACGAGCAGCGAATTCAGTACTTC.

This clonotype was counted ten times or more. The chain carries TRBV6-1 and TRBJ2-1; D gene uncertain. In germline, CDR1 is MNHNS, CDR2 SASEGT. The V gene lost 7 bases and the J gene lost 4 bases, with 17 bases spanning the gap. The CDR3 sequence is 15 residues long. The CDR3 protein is CASTQAMGGYNEQFF. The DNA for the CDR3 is TGTGCCAGCACCCAGGCTATGGGCGGTTACAATGAGCAGTTCTTC.

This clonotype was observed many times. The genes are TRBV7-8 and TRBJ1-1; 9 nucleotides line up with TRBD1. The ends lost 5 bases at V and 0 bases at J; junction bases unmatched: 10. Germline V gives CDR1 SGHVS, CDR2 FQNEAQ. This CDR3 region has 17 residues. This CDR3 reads CASSLTWDRAMNTEAFF. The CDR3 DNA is TGTGCCAGCAGCCTCACTTGGGACAGGGCCATGAACACTGAAGCTTTCTTT. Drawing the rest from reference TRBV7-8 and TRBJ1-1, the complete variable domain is GAGVSQSPRYKVAKRGQDVALRCDPISGHVSLFWYQQALGQGPEFLTYFQNEAQLDKSGLPSDRFFAERPEGSVSTLKIQRTQQEDSAVYLCASSLTWDRAMNTEAFFGQGTRLTVV.

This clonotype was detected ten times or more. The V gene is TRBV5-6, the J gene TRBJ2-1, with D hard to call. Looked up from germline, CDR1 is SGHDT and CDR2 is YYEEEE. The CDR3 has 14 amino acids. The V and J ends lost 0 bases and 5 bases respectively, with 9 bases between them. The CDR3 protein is CASSLVGRNNEQFF. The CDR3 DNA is TGTGCCAGCAGCTTGGTAGGACGGAACAATGAGCAGTTCTTC.

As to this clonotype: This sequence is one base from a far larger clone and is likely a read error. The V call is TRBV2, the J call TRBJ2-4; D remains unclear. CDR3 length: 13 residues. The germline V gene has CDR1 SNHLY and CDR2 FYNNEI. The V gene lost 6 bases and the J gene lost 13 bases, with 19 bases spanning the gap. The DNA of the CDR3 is TGTGCCAGCAGGGATTTGACTGGCGCTGAGCAGTACTTC. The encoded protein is CASRDLTGAEQYF.

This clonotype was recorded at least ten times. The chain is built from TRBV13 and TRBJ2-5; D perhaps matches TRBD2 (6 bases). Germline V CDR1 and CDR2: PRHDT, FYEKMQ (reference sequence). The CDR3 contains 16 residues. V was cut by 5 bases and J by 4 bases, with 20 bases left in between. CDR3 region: CASSHRAAEGPETQYF. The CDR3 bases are TGTGCCAGCAGCCACCGGGCGGCGGAGGGTCCAGAGACCCAGTACTTC.

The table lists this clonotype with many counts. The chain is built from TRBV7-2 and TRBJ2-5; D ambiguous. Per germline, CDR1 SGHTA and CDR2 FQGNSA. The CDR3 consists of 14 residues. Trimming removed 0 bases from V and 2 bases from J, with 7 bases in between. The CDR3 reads CASSLATWQETQYF. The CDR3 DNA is TGTGCCAGCAGCTTAGCGACCTGGCAAGAGACCCAGTACTTC.

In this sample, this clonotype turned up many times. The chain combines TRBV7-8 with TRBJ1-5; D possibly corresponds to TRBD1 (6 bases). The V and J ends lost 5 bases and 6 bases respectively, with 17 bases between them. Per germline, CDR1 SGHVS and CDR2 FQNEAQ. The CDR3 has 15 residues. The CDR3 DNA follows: TGTGCCAGCAGCATGCGACAGGCCGAGGGTCAGCCCCAGCATTTT. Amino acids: CASSMRQAEGQPQHF.

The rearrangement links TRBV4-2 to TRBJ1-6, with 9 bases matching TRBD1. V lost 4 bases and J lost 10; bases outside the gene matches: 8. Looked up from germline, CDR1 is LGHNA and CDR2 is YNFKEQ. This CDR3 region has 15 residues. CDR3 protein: CASSRDRDPGSPLHF. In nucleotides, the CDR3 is TGTGCCAGCAGCCGGGACAGGGACCCGGGCTCACCCCTCCACTTT.

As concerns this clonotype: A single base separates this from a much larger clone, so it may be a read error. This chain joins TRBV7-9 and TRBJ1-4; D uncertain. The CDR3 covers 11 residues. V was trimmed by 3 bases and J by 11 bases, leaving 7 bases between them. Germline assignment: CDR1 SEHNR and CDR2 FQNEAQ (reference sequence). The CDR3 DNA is TGTGCCAGCAGCTTGTCCTGGAAACTGTTTTTT. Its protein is CASSLSWKLFF. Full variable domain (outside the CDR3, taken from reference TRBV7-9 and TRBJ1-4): DTGVSQNPRHKITKRGQNVTFRCDPISEHNRLYWYRQTLGQGPEFLTYFQNEAQLEKSRLLSDRFSAERPKGSFSTLEIQRTEQGDSAMYLCASSLSWKLFFGSGTQLSVL.

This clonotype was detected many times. CDR3 protein: CASAGAEGRMNTEAFF. In DNA, the CDR3 is TGTGCCAGTGCGGGCGCCGAAGGCCGGATGAACACTGAAGCTTTCTTT. This rearrangement joins TRBV6-1 to TRBJ1-1; D is ambiguous. V was shortened by 9 bases and J by 0 bases, with 20 bases between the two germline ends. The CDR3 spans 16 residues. CDR1 and CDR2 (germline): MNHNS, SASEGT.

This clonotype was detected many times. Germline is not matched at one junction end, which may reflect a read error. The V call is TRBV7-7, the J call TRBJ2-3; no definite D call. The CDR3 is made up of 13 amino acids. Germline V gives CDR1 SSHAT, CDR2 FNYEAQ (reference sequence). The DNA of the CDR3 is TGTGCTAGCAGCTTAGAAACGCTGGATACGCAGTATTTT. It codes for CASSLETLDTQYF.